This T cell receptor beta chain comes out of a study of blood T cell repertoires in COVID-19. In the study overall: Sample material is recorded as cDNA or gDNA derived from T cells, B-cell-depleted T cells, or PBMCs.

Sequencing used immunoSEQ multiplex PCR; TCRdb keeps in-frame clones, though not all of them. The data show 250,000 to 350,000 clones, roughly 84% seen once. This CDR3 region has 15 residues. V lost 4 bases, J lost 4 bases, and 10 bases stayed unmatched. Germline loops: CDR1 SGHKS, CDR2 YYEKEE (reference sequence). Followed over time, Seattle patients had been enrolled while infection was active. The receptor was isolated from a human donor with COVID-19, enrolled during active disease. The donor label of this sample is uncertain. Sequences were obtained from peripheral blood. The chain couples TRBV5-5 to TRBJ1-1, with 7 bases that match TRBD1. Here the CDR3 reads CASSLFWDSFTEAFF. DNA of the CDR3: TGTGCCAGCAGCCTTTTTTGGGACAGCTTCACTGAAGCTTTCTTT.